The rows below give T cell receptor beta chains drawn from one sample of a study of T cell responses to AZD1222 COVID-19 vaccine. TCRdb's table, derived via immunoSEQ multiplex PCR, lists solely in-frame clones and lacks some. The sample shows 95,000 to 130,000 clones, roughly 87% of them seen only once. The sample in question was peripheral blood, obtained on day 0 of AZD1222 vaccination. Receptors originate from an adult in good health. The CDR3 runs from the conserved cysteine through the conserved F or W. A D gene is named only where the DNA matches it firmly. Rows give clone size only sometimes, using once, few, many, or a class for an expanded clone.

V gene: TRBV4-1
D gene: TRBD1
CDR3 length: 19
J gene: TRBJ2-6
clone size: NA
CDR3 protein: CASSQGWARGRAGANVLTF
CDR3 DNA: TGCGCCAGCAGCCAAGGTTGGGCCAGGGGGCGGGCGGGGGCCAACGTCCTGACTTTC

V gene: TRBV5-1
D gene: NA
CDR3 length: 14
J gene: TRBJ2-7
clone size: NA
CDR3 protein: CASSFDIASYEQYF
CDR3 DNA: TGCGCCAGCAGCTTCGACATTGCTTCCTACGAGCAGTACTTC

V gene: TRBV11-1
D gene: NA
CDR3 length: 14
J gene: TRBJ1-6
clone size: NA
CDR3 protein: CASSLTAYNSPLHF
CDR3 DNA: TGTGCCAGCAGCTTAACAGCATATAATTCACCCCTCCACTTT

V gene: TRBV7-3
D gene: NA
CDR3 length: 14
J gene: TRBJ2-1
clone size: NA
CDR3 protein: CASSLTSLSNEQFF
CDR3 DNA: TGTGCCAGCAGCTTAACGTCACTATCCAATGAGCAGTTCTTC

V gene: TRBV5-1
D gene: NA
CDR3 length: 12
J gene: TRBJ1-6
clone size: NA
CDR3 protein: CASSLGYSPLHF
CDR3 DNA: TGCGCCAGCAGCTTGGGGTATTCACCCCTCCACTTT

V gene: TRBV4-2
D gene: TRBD1
CDR3 length: 17
J gene: TRBJ1-1
clone size: NA
CDR3 protein: CASSQDRDRDMNTEAFF
CDR3 DNA: TGTGCCAGCAGCCAAGATCGGGACAGGGACATGAACACTGAAGCTTTCTTT

V gene: TRBV4-1
D gene: NA
CDR3 length: 15
J gene: TRBJ2-5
clone size: NA
CDR3 protein: CASSQKPGWRETQYF
CDR3 DNA: TGCGCCAGCAGCCAAAAGCCGGGTTGGCGGGAGACCCAGTACTTC

V gene: TRBV7-3
D gene: NA
CDR3 length: 14
J gene: TRBJ1-1
clone size: few
CDR3 protein: CASSSQGTNTEAFF
CDR3 DNA: TGTGCCAGCAGCAGCCAGGGGACGAACACTGAAGCTTTCTTT

V gene: TRBV19
D gene: NA
CDR3 length: 14
J gene: TRBJ1-1
clone size: NA
CDR3 protein: CATLLGSGGTEAFF
CDR3 DNA: TGTGCCACCCTTCTCGGGTCTGGGGGCACTGAAGCTTTCTTT

V gene: TRBV30
D gene: NA
CDR3 length: 14
J gene: TRBJ1-6
clone size: NA
CDR3 protein: CAWSVLLGGSPLHF
CDR3 DNA: TGTGCCTGGAGTGTGCTGCTGGGAGGGTCACCCCTCCACTTT

V gene: TRBV18
D gene: NA
CDR3 length: 16
J gene: TRBJ1-4
clone size: NA
CDR3 protein: CASSPSHPGENEKLFF
CDR3 DNA: TGTGCCAGCTCACCATCTCACCCAGGGGAGAATGAAAAACTGTTTTTT

V gene: TRBV27
D gene: TRBD1
CDR3 length: 15
J gene: TRBJ1-2
clone size: NA
CDR3 protein: CASSPGQGINYGYTF
CDR3 DNA: TGTGCCAGCAGTCCGGGACAGGGCATTAACTATGGCTACACCTTC

V gene: TRBV2
D gene: NA
CDR3 length: 15
J gene: TRBJ1-2
clone size: NA
CDR3 protein: CASRILAGEKYGYTF
CDR3 DNA: TGTGCCAGCCGCATACTAGCAGGGGAGAAGTATGGCTACACCTTC

V gene: TRBV28
D gene: NA
CDR3 length: 15
J gene: TRBJ1-6
clone size: NA
CDR3 protein: CASSLGTGGTSPLHF
CDR3 DNA: TGTGCCAGCAGTTTAGGAACAGGAGGTACCTCACCCCTCCACTTT

V gene: TRBV6-5
D gene: NA
CDR3 length: 14
J gene: TRBJ1-2
clone size: once
CDR3 protein: CASSYNPSGYGYTF
CDR3 DNA: TGTGCCAGCAGTTATAATCCGAGTGGGTATGGCTACACCTTC

V gene: TRBV11-1
D gene: TRBD1
CDR3 length: 14
J gene: TRBJ1-6
clone size: NA
CDR3 protein: CASSLEKQGTPLHF
CDR3 DNA: TGTGCCAGCAGCTTAGAGAAACAGGGGACACCCCTCCACTTT

V gene: TRBV28
D gene: NA
CDR3 length: 11
J gene: TRBJ2-2
clone size: NA
CDR3 protein: CASSHTGELFF
CDR3 DNA: TGTGCCAGCAGTCACACCGGGGAGCTGTTTTTT

V gene: TRBV4-2
D gene: TRBD1
CDR3 length: 16
J gene: TRBJ2-7
clone size: NA
CDR3 protein: CASSQDKGTGGYEQYF
CDR3 DNA: TGTGCCAGCAGCCAAGATAAAGGGACAGGGGGCTACGAGCAGTACTTC

V gene: TRBV11-2
D gene: NA
CDR3 length: 14
J gene: TRBJ2-7
clone size: NA
CDR3 protein: CASSIGTAAYEQYF
CDR3 DNA: TGTGCCAGCAGCATCGGGACTGCAGCCTACGAGCAGTACTTC

V gene: TRBV25-1
D gene: NA
CDR3 length: 14
J gene: TRBJ2-2
clone size: NA
CDR3 protein: CASSELGGTGELFF
CDR3 DNA: TGTGCCAGCAGTGAATTGGGGGGCACCGGGGAGCTGTTTTTT

V gene: TRBV5-4
D gene: NA
CDR3 length: 13
J gene: TRBJ1-2
clone size: NA
CDR3 protein: CASSLELEYGYTF
CDR3 DNA: TGTGCCAGCAGCTTGGAGTTGGAGTATGGCTACACCTTC

V gene: TRBV7-3
D gene: NA
CDR3 length: 14
J gene: TRBJ2-2
clone size: NA
CDR3 protein: CASGTQFNTGELFF
CDR3 DNA: TGTGCCAGCGGGACCCAATTTAACACCGGGGAGCTGTTTTTT

V gene: TRBV7-2
D gene: NA
CDR3 length: 14
J gene: TRBJ1-2
clone size: NA
CDR3 protein: CASSLGGSSYGYTF
CDR3 DNA: TGTGCCAGCAGCTTAGGAGGGTCCAGCTATGGCTACACCTTC

V gene: TRBV9
D gene: NA
CDR3 length: 16
J gene: TRBJ1-4
clone size: NA
CDR3 protein: CASSVGGTATNEKLFF
CDR3 DNA: TGTGCCAGCAGCGTAGGAGGGACCGCAACTAATGAAAAACTGTTTTTT

V gene: TRBV5-5
D gene: NA
CDR3 length: 15
J gene: TRBJ1-3
clone size: NA
CDR3 protein: CASSLMDFSGNTIYF
CDR3 DNA: TGTGCCAGCAGCTTGATGGACTTCTCTGGAAACACCATATATTTT

V gene: TRBV19
D gene: NA
CDR3 length: 13
J gene: TRBJ2-1
clone size: NA
CDR3 protein: CASMNGLSNEQFF
CDR3 DNA: TGTGCCAGTATGAACGGTCTTTCGAATGAGCAGTTCTTC

V gene: TRBV27
D gene: NA
CDR3 length: 13
J gene: TRBJ1-2
clone size: NA
CDR3 protein: CASSPGLSYGYTF
CDR3 DNA: TGTGCCAGCAGCCCGGGGCTTAGCTATGGCTACACCTTC

V gene: TRBV6-5
D gene: NA
CDR3 length: 12
J gene: TRBJ1-2
clone size: NA
CDR3 protein: CASSYSGVGYTF
CDR3 DNA: TGTGCCAGCAGTTACTCAGGGGTTGGCTACACCTTC

V gene: TRBV7-2
D gene: NA
CDR3 length: 16
J gene: TRBJ1-1
clone size: NA
CDR3 protein: CASSLVPSQGYTEAFF
CDR3 DNA: TGTGCCAGCAGCTTAGTTCCGTCGCAGGGGTACACTGAAGCTTTCTTT

V gene: TRBV18
D gene: TRBD1
CDR3 length: 18
J gene: TRBJ1-1
clone size: NA
CDR3 protein: CASSPTTGVTQRDTEAFF
CDR3 DNA: TGTGCCAGCTCACCGACGACAGGGGTCACACAAAGGGACACTGAAGCTTTCTTT

V gene: TRBV5-6
D gene: NA
CDR3 length: 14
J gene: TRBJ1-5
clone size: once
CDR3 protein: CASQLAGGTQPQHF
CDR3 DNA: TGTGCCAGTCAATTAGCTGGCGGTACTCAGCCCCAGCATTTT

V gene: TRBV18
D gene: TRBD1
CDR3 length: 15
J gene: TRBJ1-4
clone size: NA
CDR3 protein: CASSPRQGDREKLFF
CDR3 DNA: TGTGCCAGCTCACCTAGACAGGGGGATAGAGAAAAACTGTTTTTT

V gene: TRBV7-3
D gene: NA
CDR3 length: 15
J gene: TRBJ1-4
clone size: NA
CDR3 protein: CASSPWGATNEKLFF
CDR3 DNA: TGTGCCAGCAGTCCTTGGGGGGCGACTAATGAAAAACTGTTTTTT

V gene: TRBV19
D gene: NA
CDR3 length: 14
J gene: TRBJ1-4
clone size: NA
CDR3 protein: CASSPRGGNEKLFF
CDR3 DNA: TGTGCCAGTAGCCCGAGGGGAGGTAATGAAAAACTGTTTTTT

V gene: TRBV27
D gene: NA
CDR3 length: 13
J gene: TRBJ1-6
clone size: once
CDR3 protein: CASSSQEASPLHF
CDR3 DNA: TGTGCCAGCAGTTCACAGGAGGCTTCACCCCTCCACTTT

V gene: TRBV9
D gene: TRBD2
CDR3 length: 18
J gene: TRBJ2-2
clone size: NA
CDR3 protein: CASSPGLAGGGNTGELFF
CDR3 DNA: TGTGCCAGCAGCCCGGGGTTAGCGGGAGGTGGGAACACCGGGGAGCTGTTTTTT

V gene: TRBV4-1
D gene: NA
CDR3 length: 17
J gene: TRBJ1-5
clone size: NA
CDR3 protein: CASSQEVGGIGNQPQHF
CDR3 DNA: TGCGCCAGCAGCCAAGAGGTCGGGGGGATAGGCAATCAGCCCCAGCATTTT